This T cell receptor beta chain came from a study of blood T cell repertoires in COVID-19. The table came from immunoSEQ multiplex PCR; TCRdb's copy has only in-frame clones and leaves some out. In the table there are about 290,000 clones, roughly 91% of which are singletons. This clone turned up a few times. Sequenced sample: peripheral blood. This sequence originates from a woman under 40 with COVID-19, enrolled during active disease.

The CDR3, as DNA: TGTGCCAGTAGTATCCGGGGCGAGCAGTACTTC. Translated: CASSIRGEQYF. The rearrangement uses TRBV19 and TRBJ2-7, with D possibly being TRBD2 (5 bases). Germline-derived CDR1 and CDR2 are LNHDA and SQIVND (reference sequence). V was clipped by 3 bases and J by 6 bases, with 6 bases between them. CDR3 size: 11 residues.